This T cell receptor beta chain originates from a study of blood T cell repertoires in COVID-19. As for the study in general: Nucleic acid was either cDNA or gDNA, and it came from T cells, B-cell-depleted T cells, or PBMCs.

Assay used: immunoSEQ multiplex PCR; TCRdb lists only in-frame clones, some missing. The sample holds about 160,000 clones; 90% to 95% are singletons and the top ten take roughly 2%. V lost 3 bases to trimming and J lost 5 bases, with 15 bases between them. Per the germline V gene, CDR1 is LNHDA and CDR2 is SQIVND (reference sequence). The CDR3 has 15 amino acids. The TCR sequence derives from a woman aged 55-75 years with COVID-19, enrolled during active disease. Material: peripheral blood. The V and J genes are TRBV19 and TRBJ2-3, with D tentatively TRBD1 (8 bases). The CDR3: CASSIGGTGEDTQYF. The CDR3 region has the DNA TGTGCCAGTAGTATCGGGGGGACAGGAGAAGATACGCAGTATTTT.